This is a list of T cell receptor beta chains from one sample in a study of T cells in Graves' hyperthyroidism and ophthalmopathy. MiXCR, run by TCRdb on the multiplex PCR reads, gives a single entry per CDR3 protein. The sample holds about 420,000 distinct CDR3 sequences, roughly 14% seen once. Sequenced input: blood. These receptors came from a woman aged 18-35 years with Graves' hyperthyroidism. CDR3s include the opening cysteine and the closing phenylalanine or tryptophan. The order of the fields is CDR3 protein, V gene, J gene.

CDR3aa: CASSYSKASRETQYF
v_gene: TRBV6-5
j_gene: TRBJ2-5

CDR3aa: CSAPRRGGAETQYF
v_gene: TRBV20-1
j_gene: TRBJ2-5

CDR3aa: CASSRGRAADTQYF
v_gene: TRBV7-3
j_gene: TRBJ2-3

CDR3aa: CASSEDIVQPQHF
v_gene: TRBV2
j_gene: TRBJ1-5

CDR3aa: CASSGDRRLYGYTF
v_gene: TRBV5-6
j_gene: TRBJ1-2

CDR3aa: CASRPDGTSGSLTYEQYF
v_gene: TRBV19
j_gene: TRBJ2-7

CDR3aa: CASSFQGGSYNEQFF
v_gene: TRBV6-1
j_gene: TRBJ2-1

CDR3aa: CASSRTEAKKLFF
v_gene: TRBV12-3/TRBV12-4
j_gene: TRBJ1-4

CDR3aa: CASSLVTSGTITDTQYF
v_gene: TRBV5-1
j_gene: TRBJ2-3

CDR3aa: CASSDSRLENTEAFF
v_gene: TRBV10-1
j_gene: TRBJ1-1

CDR3aa: CASSPGPGGYTF
v_gene: TRBV14
j_gene: TRBJ1-2

CDR3aa: CSGGAPETQYF
v_gene: TRBV29-1
j_gene: TRBJ2-5

CDR3aa: CASSPGLAGGPTNEQFF
v_gene: TRBV5-4
j_gene: TRBJ2-1

CDR3aa: CASSAPTGRNEAFF
v_gene: TRBV9
j_gene: TRBJ1-1

CDR3aa: CSVLTLGTTREAFF
v_gene: TRBV29-1
j_gene: TRBJ1-1

CDR3aa: CASSGGGDGYTF
v_gene: TRBV6-1
j_gene: TRBJ1-2

CDR3aa: CSARDKGERNQPQHF
v_gene: TRBV20-1
j_gene: TRBJ1-5

CDR3aa: CASSIGGPQETQYF
v_gene: TRBV19
j_gene: TRBJ2-5

CDR3aa: CASSRQGTSGNTIYF
v_gene: TRBV27
j_gene: TRBJ1-3

CDR3aa: CASSPDRGKTEAFF
v_gene: TRBV18
j_gene: TRBJ1-1

CDR3aa: CASSQDRGPPETQYF
v_gene: TRBV6-1
j_gene: TRBJ2-3

CDR3aa: CASSDLGGASNEQFF
v_gene: TRBV5-1
j_gene: TRBJ2-1

CDR3aa: CASSSGLISNYGYTF
v_gene: TRBV7-9
j_gene: TRBJ1-2

CDR3aa: CASMHVGKGNEKLFF
v_gene: TRBV19
j_gene: TRBJ1-4

CDR3aa: CASSIDPTPLETQYF
v_gene: TRBV7-2
j_gene: TRBJ2-5

CDR3aa: CSAPGSGGIFYDTEAFF
v_gene: TRBV20-1
j_gene: TRBJ1-1

CDR3aa: CSADGGLAGPYEQYF
v_gene: TRBV20-1
j_gene: TRBJ2-7

CDR3aa: CASSDPGNTEAFF
v_gene: TRBV6-1
j_gene: TRBJ1-1

CDR3aa: CAISENYGVGNTF
v_gene: TRBV10-3
j_gene: TRBJ1-2

CDR3aa: CSASRGTANQPQHF
v_gene: TRBV20-1
j_gene: TRBJ1-5

CDR3aa: CASSDQNRANTEAFF
v_gene: TRBV10-2
j_gene: TRBJ1-1

CDR3aa: CASTRGPGKNIQYF
v_gene: TRBV6-2/TRBV6-3
j_gene: TRBJ2-4

CDR3aa: CASSLLRVGEKLFF
v_gene: TRBV28
j_gene: TRBJ1-4

CDR3aa: CAISETYEQYF
v_gene: TRBV10-3
j_gene: TRBJ2-7

CDR3aa: CATAKPPGAYNEQFF
v_gene: TRBV24-1
j_gene: TRBJ2-1

CDR3aa: CSARLDSSIAGGTYNEQFF
v_gene: TRBV20-1
j_gene: TRBJ2-1

CDR3aa: CASSITGGAANYGYTF
v_gene: TRBV28
j_gene: TRBJ1-2

CDR3aa: CSAPKPSGTYNEQFF
v_gene: TRBV20-1
j_gene: TRBJ2-1

CDR3aa: CASSYLLRGGQPQHF
v_gene: TRBV19
j_gene: TRBJ1-5

CDR3aa: CASSSGSLRAGELFF
v_gene: TRBV5-4
j_gene: TRBJ2-2

CDR3aa: CASRGQGGTEAFF
v_gene: TRBV12-3/TRBV12-4
j_gene: TRBJ1-1

CDR3aa: CASSYGGRPQHF
v_gene: TRBV6-2/TRBV6-3
j_gene: TRBJ1-5

CDR3aa: CASSPTDRANYGYTF
v_gene: TRBV18
j_gene: TRBJ1-2

CDR3aa: CASSFGDSETQYF
v_gene: TRBV12-3/TRBV12-4
j_gene: TRBJ2-5

CDR3aa: CASSRDRVAYEQYF
v_gene: TRBV14
j_gene: TRBJ2-7

CDR3aa: CASIELTSGGTQFF
v_gene: TRBV6-1
j_gene: TRBJ2-1

CDR3aa: CASSRTLDRAGEAFF
v_gene: TRBV3-1
j_gene: TRBJ1-1

CDR3aa: CASSGLAGWADTQYF
v_gene: TRBV6-2/TRBV6-3
j_gene: TRBJ2-3

CDR3aa: CASSLDRGWGYTF
v_gene: TRBV7-9
j_gene: TRBJ1-2

CDR3aa: CASSQDGGGRSETQYF
v_gene: TRBV4-3
j_gene: TRBJ2-5

CDR3aa: CATSDQTGYGYTF
v_gene: TRBV24-1
j_gene: TRBJ1-2

CDR3aa: CSARPGQAMYNEQFF
v_gene: TRBV20-1
j_gene: TRBJ2-1

CDR3aa: CASSIPGTPNEQFF
v_gene: TRBV6-2/TRBV6-3
j_gene: TRBJ2-1

CDR3aa: CASSSDGQAETQYF
v_gene: TRBV11-2
j_gene: TRBJ2-5

CDR3aa: CSATNTGELFF
v_gene: TRBV29-1
j_gene: TRBJ2-2

CDR3aa: CASSQGGQGWEKLFF
v_gene: TRBV28
j_gene: TRBJ1-4

CDR3aa: CASSLGGTGSHEQYF
v_gene: TRBV12-3/TRBV12-4
j_gene: TRBJ2-7

CDR3aa: CASRAGFTATEAFF
v_gene: TRBV19
j_gene: TRBJ1-1

CDR3aa: CASSFGAAGGAEKLFF
v_gene: TRBV11-2
j_gene: TRBJ1-4

CDR3aa: CASSVGRGRGETQYF
v_gene: TRBV9
j_gene: TRBJ2-5